These T cell receptor beta chains were read from a single sample in a study of T cell responses to AZD1222 COVID-19 vaccine. Assay: immunoSEQ multiplex PCR; the TCRdb copy retains only in-frame clones and omits some. The table has about 270,000 clones, 94% seen once. Source: peripheral blood, taken 28 days after the second AZD1222 dose. All receptors come from an adult who received the AZD1222 COVID-19 vaccine. The CDR3 runs from the conserved cysteine through the conserved F or W. Each record gives: V gene, clone size, D gene, J gene, CDR3 protein, CDR3 DNA. The D gene is left open where the match is weak. The listing skips clone size in some rows; elsewhere it reads once, few, many or a size class.

TRBV7-2	NA	NA	TRBJ1-5	CASRQGLNQPQHF	TGTGCCAGCAGGCAGGGGCTTAATCAGCCCCAGCATTTT
TRBV5-1	NA	NA	TRBJ2-7	CASSSQGYYEQYF	TGCGCCAGCAGCTCTCAGGGTTACTACGAGCAGTACTTC
TRBV19	NA	TRBD1	TRBJ2-3	CASTPGQGDSDTQYF	TGTGCCAGTACCCCCGGACAGGGTGATTCAGATACGCAGTATTTT
TRBV6-6	NA	TRBD1	TRBJ1-2	CASSYGGQGLGYTF	TGTGCCAGCAGTTACGGGGGACAGGGATTAGGCTACACCTTC
TRBV18	NA	NA	TRBJ2-7	CASSPDHNLPYEQYF	TGTGCCAGCTCACCAGATCACAACCTACCCTACGAGCAGTACTTC
TRBV19	NA	TRBD1	TRBJ1-4	CATSDRVYEKLFF	TGTGCCACCTCGGACAGGGTGTACGAAAAACTGTTTTTT
TRBV12-3/TRBV12-4	NA	TRBD2	TRBJ2-7	CASGSSGVYEQYF	TGTGCCAGCGGTTCTAGCGGGGTCTACGAGCAGTACTTC
TRBV11-2	NA	NA	TRBJ1-6	CASSLKGDGTPLHF	TGTGCCAGCAGCTTGAAAGGGGATGGGACACCCCTCCACTTT
TRBV9	NA	NA	TRBJ2-4	CASSPRPRSSLAKNIQYF	TGTGCCAGCAGCCCTAGACCTAGGTCCTCACTAGCCAAAAACATTCAGTACTTC
TRBV7-9	NA	NA	TRBJ1-6	CASSTPGHLNSPLHF	TGTGCCAGCAGTACGCCGGGACACCTTAATTCACCCCTCCACTTT
TRBV5-4	NA	TRBD2	TRBJ2-7	CASSRSGVDLEQYF	TGTGCCAGCAGCCGTAGCGGGGTAGACCTCGAGCAGTACTTC
TRBV5-1	NA	NA	TRBJ2-2	CASSFEGANTGELFF	TGCGCCAGCAGCTTCGAGGGCGCGAACACCGGGGAGCTGTTTTTT
TRBV27	NA	TRBD2	TRBJ2-3	CASIDSSGATDTQYF	TGTGCCAGCATTGATTCTAGCGGGGCCACAGATACGCAGTATTTT
TRBV12-3/TRBV12-4	NA	NA	TRBJ1-1	CASSTLSEAFF	TGTGCCAGCAGCACTCTCTCTGAAGCTTTCTTT
TRBV4-1	NA	NA	TRBJ2-2	CASSQDGRPNTGELFF	TGCGCCAGCAGCCAAGATGGCAGGCCGAACACCGGGGAGCTGTTTTTT
TRBV5-1	once	TRBD2	TRBJ2-5	CASSLGGGTQETQYF	TGCGCCAGCAGCTTGGGCGGGGGGACGCAAGAGACCCAGTACTTC
TRBV4-1	NA	NA	TRBJ1-5	CASSQGYSNQPQHF	TGCGCCAGCAGCCAAGGTTATAGCAATCAGCCCCAGCATTTT
TRBV6-5	once	NA	TRBJ2-1	CASSPQGNSYNEQFF	TGTGCCAGCAGTCCACAGGGAAACTCCTACAATGAGCAGTTCTTC
TRBV28	NA	TRBD1	TRBJ2-5	CASSFGTVLETQYF	TGTGCCAGCAGTTTCGGGACAGTATTAGAGACCCAGTACTTC
TRBV6-5	NA	TRBD1	TRBJ1-5	CASSYPGQGTHQPQHF	TGTGCCAGCAGCTACCCGGGACAGGGAACACATCAGCCCCAGCATTTT
TRBV12-3/TRBV12-4	NA	TRBD1	TRBJ1-5	CASSPGQGQPQHF	TGTGCCAGCAGTCCGGGACAGGGTCAGCCCCAGCATTTT
TRBV9	once	NA	TRBJ2-2	CASSGIVGELFF	TGTGCCAGCAGCGGCATAGTTGGGGAGCTGTTTTTT
TRBV21-1	NA	NA	TRBJ2-3	CASSKFPGCTDTQYF	TGTGCCAGCAGCAAATTTCCAGGATGCACAGATACGCAGTATTTT
TRBV5-5	NA	NA	TRBJ1-2	CASSFGQNLFYGYTF	TGTGCCAGCAGCTTCGGACAGAATCTATTCTATGGCTACACCTTC
TRBV3-1/TRBV3-2	NA	TRBD2	TRBJ2-1	CASSLTSGSDNEQFF	TGTGCCAGCAGTCTAACTAGCGGGTCTGACAATGAGCAGTTCTTC
TRBV2	NA	NA	TRBJ2-5	CASTGSETQYF	TGTGCCAGCACCGGGTCAGAGACCCAGTACTTC
TRBV7-8	NA	NA	TRBJ2-7	CASRSIQQGYEQYF	TGTGCCAGCCGTTCAATCCAACAGGGCTACGAGCAGTACTTC
TRBV5-4	NA	TRBD2	TRBJ2-2	CASSPASGNTGELFF	TGTGCCAGCAGCCCCGCTAGCGGGAACACCGGGGAGCTGTTTTTT
TRBV19	NA	NA	TRBJ2-3	CANHSPSGATYEDTQYF	TGTGCCAACCATTCCCCCTCCGGCGCTACGTATGAAGATACGCAGTATTTT
TRBV19	NA	TRBD1	TRBJ2-7	CASSIAPRTGRSVGEQYF	TGTGCCAGTAGTATAGCCCCCCGGACAGGGCGGTCCGTGGGCGAGCAGTACTTC
TRBV7-9	NA	TRBD2	TRBJ2-2	CASSLGLAVNTGELFF	TGTGCCAGCAGCTTAGGACTAGCGGTGAACACCGGGGAGCTGTTTTTT